Listed below are T cell receptor beta chains from one sample, sequenced in a study of T cells in Graves' hyperthyroidism and ophthalmopathy. MiXCR was run by TCRdb on the multiplex PCR reads, yielding one entry per CDR3 protein. The sample has around 600,000 distinct CDR3 sequences, approximately 14% seen once. The specimen was blood. The receptors stem from a woman in her 50s with Graves' ophthalmopathy. Each CDR3 is given with its conserved first and last residue. A D gene is named only where the DNA matches it firmly. The size of a clone is reported for some rows only, either as once, few or many, or as a class for expanded clones.

clone_size: many; d_call: TRBD2; v_call: TRBV28; j_call: TRBJ2-1; cdr3_nt: TGTGCCAGCAGTTATATAAAACTAGCGGGAGGGCCGCATGAGCAGTTCTTC; cdr3_aa: CASSYIKLAGGPHEQFF
clone_size: -; d_call: -; v_call: TRBV9; j_call: TRBJ2-1; cdr3_nt: TGTGCCAGCACTATCGGCCCATACAATGAGCAGTTCTTC; cdr3_aa: CASTIGPYNEQFF
clone_size: -; d_call: -; v_call: TRBV5-4; j_call: TRBJ2-2; cdr3_nt: TGTGCCAGCAGCTTCAGGGTAGGAAACACCGGGGAGCTGTTTTTT; cdr3_aa: CASSFRVGNTGELFF
clone_size: many; d_call: TRBD2; v_call: TRBV29-1; j_call: TRBJ2-7; cdr3_nt: TGCAGCGTTGAGGCTAGCGGGCCCACCTACGAGCAGTACTTC; cdr3_aa: CSVEASGPTYEQYF
clone_size: -; d_call: -; v_call: TRBV19; j_call: TRBJ1-1; cdr3_nt: TGTGCCAAACCTAACAGAAACACTGAAGCTTTCTTT; cdr3_aa: CAKPNRNTEAFF
clone_size: many; d_call: TRBD1; v_call: TRBV7-8; j_call: TRBJ1-5; cdr3_nt: TGTGCCAGCAGCTTAGTAAACAGGGGGCAGCCCCAGCATTTT; cdr3_aa: CASSLVNRGQPQHF
clone_size: -; d_call: TRBD2; v_call: TRBV5-4; j_call: TRBJ2-1; cdr3_nt: TGTGCCAGCAGCTGGAAAAGCGGGAGCGGCAATGAGCAGTTCTTC; cdr3_aa: CASSWKSGSGNEQFF
clone_size: -; d_call: TRBD2; v_call: TRBV6-5; j_call: TRBJ2-2; cdr3_nt: TGTGCCAGCAGTTACCGAGCGGGAGGGACGAACACCGGGGAGCTGTTTTTT; cdr3_aa: CASSYRAGGTNTGELFF
clone_size: many; d_call: -; v_call: TRBV5-1; j_call: TRBJ2-7; cdr3_nt: TGCGCCAGCAGGGCCGAGACTAACGACGAGCAGTACTTC; cdr3_aa: CASRAETNDEQYF
clone_size: many; d_call: TRBD2; v_call: TRBV20-1; j_call: TRBJ2-7; cdr3_nt: TGCAGTGCTAGGGAAGCGGGACTAGCGGACTACGAGCAGTACTTC; cdr3_aa: CSAREAGLADYEQYF
clone_size: many; d_call: -; v_call: TRBV2; j_call: TRBJ1-4; cdr3_nt: TGTGCCAGCAGTGAATGGCAGGGGACCGCAACTAATGAAAAACTGTTTTTT; cdr3_aa: CASSEWQGTATNEKLFF
clone_size: many; d_call: -; v_call: TRBV12-3/TRBV12-4; j_call: TRBJ1-5; cdr3_nt: TGTGCCAGCAGTTTTGAGTCGCTAGGGCAGTTGAATCAGCCCCAGCATTTT; cdr3_aa: CASSFESLGQLNQPQHF
clone_size: many; d_call: -; v_call: TRBV10-3; j_call: TRBJ2-1; cdr3_nt: TGTGCCATCAGTGATGCAGGCAGCGACTACAATGAGCAGTTCTTC; cdr3_aa: CAISDAGSDYNEQFF